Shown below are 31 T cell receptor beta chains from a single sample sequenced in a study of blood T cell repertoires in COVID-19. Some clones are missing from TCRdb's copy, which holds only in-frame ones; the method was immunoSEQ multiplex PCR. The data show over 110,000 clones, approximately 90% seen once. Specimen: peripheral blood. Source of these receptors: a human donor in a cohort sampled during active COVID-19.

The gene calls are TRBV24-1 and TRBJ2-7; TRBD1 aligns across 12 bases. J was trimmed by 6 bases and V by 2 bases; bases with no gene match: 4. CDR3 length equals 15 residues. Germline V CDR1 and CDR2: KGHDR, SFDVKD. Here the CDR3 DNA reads TGTGCCACCAGTGATTCGGGACAGGGGGCGGCCGAGCAGTACTTC. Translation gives CATSDSGQGAAEQYF.

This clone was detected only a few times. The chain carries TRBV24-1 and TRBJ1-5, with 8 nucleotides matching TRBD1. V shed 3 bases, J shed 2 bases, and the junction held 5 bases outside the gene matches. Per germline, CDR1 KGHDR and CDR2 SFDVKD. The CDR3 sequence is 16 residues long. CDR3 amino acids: CATSDAQGAGNQPQHF. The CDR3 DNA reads TGTGCCACCAGTGATGCCCAGGGGGCTGGCAATCAGCCCCAGCATTTT.

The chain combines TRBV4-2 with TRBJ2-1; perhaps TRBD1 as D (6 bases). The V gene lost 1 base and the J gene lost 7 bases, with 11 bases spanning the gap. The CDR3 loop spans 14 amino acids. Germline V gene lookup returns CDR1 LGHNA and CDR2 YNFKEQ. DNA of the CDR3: TGTGCCAGCAGCCAAGTCGCGGACAGTAATGAGCAGTTCTTC. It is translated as CASSQVADSNEQFF.

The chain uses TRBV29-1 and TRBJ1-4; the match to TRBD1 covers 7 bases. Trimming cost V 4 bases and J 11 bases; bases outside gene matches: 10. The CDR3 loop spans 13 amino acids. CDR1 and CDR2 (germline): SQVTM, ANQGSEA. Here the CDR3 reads CSVATGPPLKLFF. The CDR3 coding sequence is TGCAGCGTTGCGACAGGGCCTCCTCTTAAACTGTTTTTT.

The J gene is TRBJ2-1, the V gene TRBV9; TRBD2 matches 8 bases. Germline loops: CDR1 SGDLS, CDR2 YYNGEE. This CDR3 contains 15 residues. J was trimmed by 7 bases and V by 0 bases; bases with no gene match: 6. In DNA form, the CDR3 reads TGTGCCAGCAGCGTAGCGGCGGGGGGTGGTAATGAGCAGTTCTTC. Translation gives CASSVAAGGGNEQFF.

The CDR3 coding sequence is TGTGCCAGCAGCTCCGGGACAGGGCCCTACGAGCAGTACTTC. It specifies CASSSGTGPYEQYF. This chain connects TRBV7-2 to TRBJ2-7; 9 positions agree with TRBD1. Per germline, CDR1 SGHTA and CDR2 FQGNSA. With 4 bases clipped from V and 2 bases from J, the junction kept 3 bases outside the gene matches. The CDR3 has 14 residues. Full variable domain (rest looked up from reference TRBV7-2 and TRBJ2-7): GAGVSQSPSNKVTEKGKDVELRCDPISGHTALYWYRQSLGQGLEFLIYFQGNSAPDKSGLPSDRFSAERTGGSVSTLTIQRTQQEDSAVYLCASSSGTGPYEQYFGPGTRLTVT.

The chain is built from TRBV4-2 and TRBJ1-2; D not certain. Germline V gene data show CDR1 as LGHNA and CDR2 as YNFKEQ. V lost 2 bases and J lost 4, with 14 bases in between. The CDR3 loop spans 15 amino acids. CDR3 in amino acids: CASSQRDHAGYGYTF. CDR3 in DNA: TGTGCCAGCAGCCAAAGAGACCATGCGGGCTATGGCTACACCTTC.

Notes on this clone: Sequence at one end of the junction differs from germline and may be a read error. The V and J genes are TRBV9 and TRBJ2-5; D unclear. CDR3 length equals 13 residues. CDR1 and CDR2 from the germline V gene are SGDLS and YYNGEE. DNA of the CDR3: TGTGCCAGCACCGTATCTTCCCAAGAGACCCAGTACTTC. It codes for CASTVSSQETQYF.

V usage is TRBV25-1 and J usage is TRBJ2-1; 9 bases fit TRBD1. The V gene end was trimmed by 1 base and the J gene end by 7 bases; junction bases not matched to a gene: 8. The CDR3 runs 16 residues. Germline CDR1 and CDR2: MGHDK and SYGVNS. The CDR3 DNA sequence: TGTGCCAGCAGTGAATTCACAGGGGGCGTATCGAATGAGCAGTTCTTC. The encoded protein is CASSEFTGGVSNEQFF.

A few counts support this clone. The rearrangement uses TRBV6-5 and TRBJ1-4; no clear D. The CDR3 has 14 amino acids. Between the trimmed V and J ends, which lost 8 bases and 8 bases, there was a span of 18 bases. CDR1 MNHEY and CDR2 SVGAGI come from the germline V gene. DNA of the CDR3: TGTGCCAGCCAGGATCCTGTATCTCGGGAAAAACTGTTTTTT. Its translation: CASQDPVSREKLFF.

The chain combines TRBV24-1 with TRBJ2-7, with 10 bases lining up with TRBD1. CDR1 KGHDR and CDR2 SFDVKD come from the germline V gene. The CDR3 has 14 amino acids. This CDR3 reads CVTDGTGEYYEQYF. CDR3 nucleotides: TGTGTGACGGACGGGACAGGGGAATATTACGAGCAGTACTTC.

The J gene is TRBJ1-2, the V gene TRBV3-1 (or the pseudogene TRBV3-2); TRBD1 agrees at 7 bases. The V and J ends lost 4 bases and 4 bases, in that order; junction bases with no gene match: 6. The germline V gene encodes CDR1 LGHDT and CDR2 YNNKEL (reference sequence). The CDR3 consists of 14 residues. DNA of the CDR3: TGTGCCAGCAGCCGCGGACAGGCGATCTATGGCTACACCTTC. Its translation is CASSRGQAIYGYTF.

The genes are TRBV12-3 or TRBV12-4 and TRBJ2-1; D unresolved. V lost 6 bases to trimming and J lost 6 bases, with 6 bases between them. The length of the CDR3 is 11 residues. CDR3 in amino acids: CASSRSNEQFF. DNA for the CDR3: TGTGCCAGCAGCCGTAGCAATGAGCAGTTCTTC.

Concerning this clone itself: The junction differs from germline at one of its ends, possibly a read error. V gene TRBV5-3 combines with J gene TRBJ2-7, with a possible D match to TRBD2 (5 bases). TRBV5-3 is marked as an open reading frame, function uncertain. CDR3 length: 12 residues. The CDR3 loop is CARSDTARETNF. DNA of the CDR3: TGTGCCAGAAGCGACACCGCTAGGGAGACGAACTTC.

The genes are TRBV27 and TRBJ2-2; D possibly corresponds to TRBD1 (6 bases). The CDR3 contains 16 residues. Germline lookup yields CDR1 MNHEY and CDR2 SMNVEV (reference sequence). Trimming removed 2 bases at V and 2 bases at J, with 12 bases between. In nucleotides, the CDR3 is TGTGCCAGCAGTTTAGGGCAGGGGACCAACACCGGGGAGCTGTTTTTT. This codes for CASSLGQGTNTGELFF.

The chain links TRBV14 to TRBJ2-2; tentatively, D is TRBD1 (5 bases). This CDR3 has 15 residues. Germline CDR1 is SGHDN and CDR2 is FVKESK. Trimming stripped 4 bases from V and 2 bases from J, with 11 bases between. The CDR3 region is CASSRYRSNTGELFF. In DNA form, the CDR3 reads TGTGCCAGCAGCCGCTACAGGAGTAACACCGGGGAGCTGTTTTTT.

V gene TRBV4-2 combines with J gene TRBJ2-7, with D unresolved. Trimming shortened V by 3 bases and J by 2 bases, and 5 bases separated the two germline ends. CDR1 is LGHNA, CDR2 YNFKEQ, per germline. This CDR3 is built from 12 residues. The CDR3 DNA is TGTGCCAGCAGCCAGGGCGCCTACGAGCAGTACTTC. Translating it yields CASSQGAYEQYF.

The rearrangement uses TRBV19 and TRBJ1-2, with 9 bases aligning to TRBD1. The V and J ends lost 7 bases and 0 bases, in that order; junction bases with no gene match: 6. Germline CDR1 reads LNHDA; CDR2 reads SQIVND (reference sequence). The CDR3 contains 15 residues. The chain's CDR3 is CASTPTGGANYGYTF. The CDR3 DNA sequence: TGTGCCAGTACCCCGACAGGGGGAGCTAACTATGGCTACACCTTC.

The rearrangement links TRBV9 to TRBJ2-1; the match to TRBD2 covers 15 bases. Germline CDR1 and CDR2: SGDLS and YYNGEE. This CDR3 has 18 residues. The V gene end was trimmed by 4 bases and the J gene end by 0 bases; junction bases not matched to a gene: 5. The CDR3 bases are TGTGCCAGCAGCAGGGGACTAGCGGGGGGAAGCTCCTACAATGAGCAGTTCTTC. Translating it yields CASSRGLAGGSSYNEQFF.

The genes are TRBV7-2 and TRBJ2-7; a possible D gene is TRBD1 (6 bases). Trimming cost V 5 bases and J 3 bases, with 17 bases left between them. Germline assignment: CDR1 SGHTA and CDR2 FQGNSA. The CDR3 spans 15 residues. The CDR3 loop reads CASSKRGYPFYEQYF. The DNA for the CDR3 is TGTGCCAGCAGCAAAAGGGGGTACCCGTTCTACGAGCAGTACTTC.

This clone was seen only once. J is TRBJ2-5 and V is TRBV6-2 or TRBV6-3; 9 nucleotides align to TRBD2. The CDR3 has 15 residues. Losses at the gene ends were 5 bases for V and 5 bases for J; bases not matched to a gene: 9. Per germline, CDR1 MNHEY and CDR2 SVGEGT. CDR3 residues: CASSLTAGGLETQYF. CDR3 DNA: TGTGCCAGCAGTCTTACGGCGGGGGGGCTCGAGACCCAGTACTTC.

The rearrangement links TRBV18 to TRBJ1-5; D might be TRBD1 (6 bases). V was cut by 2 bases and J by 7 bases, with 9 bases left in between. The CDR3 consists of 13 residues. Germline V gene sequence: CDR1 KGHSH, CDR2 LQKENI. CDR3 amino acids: CASSPTGTQPQHF. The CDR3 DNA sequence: TGTGCCAGCTCACCAACAGGGACCCAGCCCCAGCATTTT. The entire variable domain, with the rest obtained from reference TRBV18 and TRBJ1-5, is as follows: NAGVMQNPRHLVRRRGQEARLRCSPMKGHSHVYWYRQLPEEGLKFMVYLQKENIIDESGMPKERFSAEFPKEGPSILRIQQVVRGDSAAYFCASSPTGTQPQHFGDGTRLSIL.

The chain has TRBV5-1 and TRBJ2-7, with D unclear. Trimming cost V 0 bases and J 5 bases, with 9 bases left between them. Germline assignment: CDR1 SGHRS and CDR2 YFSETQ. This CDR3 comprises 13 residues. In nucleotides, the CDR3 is TGCGCCAGCAGCTTGGCGGGTGCGAACGAGCAGTACTTC. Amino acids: CASSLAGANEQYF.

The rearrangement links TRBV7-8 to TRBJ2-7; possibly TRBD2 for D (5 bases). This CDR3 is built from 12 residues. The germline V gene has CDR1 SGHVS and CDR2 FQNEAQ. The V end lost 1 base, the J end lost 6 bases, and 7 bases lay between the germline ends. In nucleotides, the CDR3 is TGTGCCAGCAGCTTAGGAGGGATCGAGCAGTACTTC. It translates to CASSLGGIEQYF.

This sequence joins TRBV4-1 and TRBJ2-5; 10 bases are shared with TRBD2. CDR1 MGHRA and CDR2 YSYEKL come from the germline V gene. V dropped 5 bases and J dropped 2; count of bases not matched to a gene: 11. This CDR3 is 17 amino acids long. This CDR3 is CASSTIAGGPSQETQYF. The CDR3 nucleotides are TGCGCCAGCAGCACAATAGCGGGGGGCCCTTCTCAAGAGACCCAGTACTTC.

The CDR3 region is CASRGETEAFF. In DNA, the CDR3 is TGTGCCAGCAGAGGGGAAACTGAAGCTTTCTTT. The chain employs TRBV6-5 and TRBJ1-1; D possibly corresponds to TRBD1 (5 bases). The CDR3 spans 11 residues. The V end was cut by 6 bases, the J end by 5 bases, with 7 bases between. Germline CDR1 MNHEY, CDR2 SVGAGI.

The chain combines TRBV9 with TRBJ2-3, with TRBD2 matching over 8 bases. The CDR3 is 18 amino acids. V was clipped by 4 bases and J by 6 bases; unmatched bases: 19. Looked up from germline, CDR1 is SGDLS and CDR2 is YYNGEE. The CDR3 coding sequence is TGTGCCAGCAGCACCTTACCGCTAATGGCGGGGGGCGGGGATACGCAGTATTTT. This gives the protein CASSTLPLMAGGGDTQYF.

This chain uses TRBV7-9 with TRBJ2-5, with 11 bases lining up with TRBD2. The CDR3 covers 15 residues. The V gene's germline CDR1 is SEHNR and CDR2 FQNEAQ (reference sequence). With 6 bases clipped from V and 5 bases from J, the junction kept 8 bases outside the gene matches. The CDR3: CASSSSGGTGETQYF. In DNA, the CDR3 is TGTGCCAGCAGTTCTAGCGGGGGGACCGGGGAGACCCAGTACTTC.

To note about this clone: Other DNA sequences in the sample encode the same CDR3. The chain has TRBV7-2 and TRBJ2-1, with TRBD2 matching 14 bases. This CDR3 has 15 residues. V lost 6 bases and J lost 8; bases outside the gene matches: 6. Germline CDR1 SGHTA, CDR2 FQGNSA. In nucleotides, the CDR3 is TGTGCCAGCAGGTTCGGACTAGCGGGGGGAGATGAGCAGTTCTTC. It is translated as CASRFGLAGGDEQFF.

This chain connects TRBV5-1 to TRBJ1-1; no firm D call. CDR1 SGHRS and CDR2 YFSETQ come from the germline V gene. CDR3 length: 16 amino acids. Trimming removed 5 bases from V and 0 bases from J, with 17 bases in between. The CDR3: CASSDPLGILNTEAFF. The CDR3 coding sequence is TGCGCCAGCAGTGATCCCCTGGGCATTTTGAACACTGAAGCTTTCTTT. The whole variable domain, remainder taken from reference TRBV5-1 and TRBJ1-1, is KAGVTQTPRYLIKTRGQQVTLSCSPISGHRSVSWYQQTPGQGLQFLFEYFSETQRNKGNFPGRFSGRQFSNSRSEMNVSTLELGDSALYLCASSDPLGILNTEAFFGQGTRLTVV.

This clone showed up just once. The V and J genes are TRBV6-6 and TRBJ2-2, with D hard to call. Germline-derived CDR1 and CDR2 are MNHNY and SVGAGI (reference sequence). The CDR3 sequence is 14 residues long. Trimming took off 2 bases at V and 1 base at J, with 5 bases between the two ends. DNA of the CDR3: TGTGCCAGCAGTTACAGTAGGAACACCGGGGAGCTGTTTTTT. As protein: CASSYSRNTGELFF.